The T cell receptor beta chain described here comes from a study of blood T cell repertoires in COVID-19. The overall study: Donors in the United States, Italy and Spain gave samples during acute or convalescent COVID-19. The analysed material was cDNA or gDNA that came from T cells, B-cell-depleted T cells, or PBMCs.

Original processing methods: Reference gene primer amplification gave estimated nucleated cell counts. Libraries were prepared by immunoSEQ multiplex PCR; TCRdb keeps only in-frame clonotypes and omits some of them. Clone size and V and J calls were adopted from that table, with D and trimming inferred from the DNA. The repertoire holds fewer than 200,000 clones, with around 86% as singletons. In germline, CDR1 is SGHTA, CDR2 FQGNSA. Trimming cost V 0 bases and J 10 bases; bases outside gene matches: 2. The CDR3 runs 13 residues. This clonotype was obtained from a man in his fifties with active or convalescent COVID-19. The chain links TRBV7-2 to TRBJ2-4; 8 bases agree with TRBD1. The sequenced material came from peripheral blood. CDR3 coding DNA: TGTGCCAGCAGCTTAGCCCAGGGGGCAATTCAGTACTTC. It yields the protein CASSLAQGAIQYF.